The subject of this entry is one TCR beta chain. Its antigen is undetermined. This sample was included in a study of shared clonotypes between healthy human individuals. General study results and limits: Sampling covered blood only; tissue repertoires likely differ.

CDR1 and CDR2 from the germline V gene are SGHVS and FQNEAQ. V lost 5 bases, J lost 0 bases, and 9 bases stayed unmatched. There are 17 residues in the CDR3. Original processing notes: Filtering differed for immunoSEQ, which gave only junction sequences without quality scores. The assay was immunoSEQ multiplex PCR, and TCRdb's table has in-frame clones only and misses some. V, J and clone size are taken as reported in that table, and D and trimming were inferred from the DNA itself. The top ten clones hold just under 25% of a sample with 100,000 to 120,000 clones, about 63% of them seen once. This clonotype was sampled from a woman aged 25 to 39 in good health. The J gene is TRBJ1-5, the V gene TRBV7-8, with 8 bases that match TRBD1. Material for sequencing was memory CD8+ T cells sorted from blood. Specified subset: CD45RO+ cells pooled with CCR7-negative TemRA cells. CDR3 sequence: CASSKGTGAYSNQPQHF. The CDR3 nucleotides are TGTGCCAGCAGCAAGGGGACAGGAGCTTATAGCAATCAGCCCCAGCATTTT.